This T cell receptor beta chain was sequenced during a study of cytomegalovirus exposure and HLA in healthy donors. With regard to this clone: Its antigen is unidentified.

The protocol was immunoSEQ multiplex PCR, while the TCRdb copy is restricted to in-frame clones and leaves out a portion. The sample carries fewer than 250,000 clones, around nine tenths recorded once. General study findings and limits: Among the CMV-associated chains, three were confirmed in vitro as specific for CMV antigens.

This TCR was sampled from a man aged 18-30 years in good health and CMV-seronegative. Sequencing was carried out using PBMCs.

CDR3 nucleotide sequence: TGTGCCAGCAGCCCAGAGGGGTTAGCGGGAGCAAATACGCAGTATTTT. Translation gives CASSPEGLAGANTQYF. The chain uses TRBV7-2 and TRBJ2-3, with 9 nucleotides matching TRBD2. Losses at the gene ends were 5 bases for V and 7 bases for J; bases not matched to a gene: 13. Germline assignment: CDR1 SGHTA and CDR2 FQGNSA. This CDR3 is built from 16 residues.